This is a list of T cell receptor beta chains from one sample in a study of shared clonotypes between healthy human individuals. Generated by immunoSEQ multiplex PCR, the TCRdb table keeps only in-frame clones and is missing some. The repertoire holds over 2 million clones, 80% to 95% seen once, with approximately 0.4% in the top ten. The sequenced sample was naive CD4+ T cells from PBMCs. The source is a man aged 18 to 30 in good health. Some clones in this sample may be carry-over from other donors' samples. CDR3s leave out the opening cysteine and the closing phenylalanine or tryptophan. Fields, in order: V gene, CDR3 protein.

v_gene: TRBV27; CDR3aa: ASSPRDVGYGYT
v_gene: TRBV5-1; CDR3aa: ASSLFLVTNTGELF
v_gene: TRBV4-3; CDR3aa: ASSQDDGSTDTQY
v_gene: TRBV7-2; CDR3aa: ASSFSGRATEAF
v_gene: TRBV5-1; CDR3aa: ASSPGQGLIGYT
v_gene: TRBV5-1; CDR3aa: ASSLMGQSNTGELF
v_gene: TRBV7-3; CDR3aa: ASSLAKGHEQY
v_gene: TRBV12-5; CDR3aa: ASGLRKLREEGEQY
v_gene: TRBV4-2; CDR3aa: ASSRRFTGELF
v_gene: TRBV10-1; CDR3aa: ASSAGGETQY
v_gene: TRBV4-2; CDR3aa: ASSQVTGVMRRLF
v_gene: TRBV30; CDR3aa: AWSGDSGSPGETQY
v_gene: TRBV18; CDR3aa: ASSPEFGDSEQY
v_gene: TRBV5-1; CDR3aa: ASSKPISRASTDTQY
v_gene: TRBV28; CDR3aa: ASSGRGRETQY
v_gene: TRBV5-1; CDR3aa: ASSPPGDEQY
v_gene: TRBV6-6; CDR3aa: ASTYRRESYEQY
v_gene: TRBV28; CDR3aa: ASSLMGGDQPQH
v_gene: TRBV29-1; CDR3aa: SVAQGAKNIQY
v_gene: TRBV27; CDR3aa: ASKTGVNSNQPQH
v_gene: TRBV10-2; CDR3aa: ASSESWTATNEKLF
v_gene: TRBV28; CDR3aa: ASSTGGFGYEQY
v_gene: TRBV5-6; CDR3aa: ASSTPMASWREQY
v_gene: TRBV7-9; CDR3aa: ASSLDPGRHSATNEKLF
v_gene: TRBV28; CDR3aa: ASSLISTANYEQY
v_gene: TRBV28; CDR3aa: ASSPGQFSNQPQH
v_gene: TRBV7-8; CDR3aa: ASSFQGGNTIY
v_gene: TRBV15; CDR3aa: ATSRDALAANEQF
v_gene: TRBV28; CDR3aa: ASSLKVANEKLF
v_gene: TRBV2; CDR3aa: ASSEKRNTGELF
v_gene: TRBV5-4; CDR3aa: ASSPVVAFYNEQF
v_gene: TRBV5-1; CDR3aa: ASSDPGGHYGYT
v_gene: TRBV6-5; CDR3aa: ASSPNWSGDTQY
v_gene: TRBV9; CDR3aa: ASSGLAGGPGDTQY
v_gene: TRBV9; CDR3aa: ASSVVAGSYNEQF
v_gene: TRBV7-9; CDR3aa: ASSGQGGEKLF
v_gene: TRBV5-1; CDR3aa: ASSLGQGRTYEQY